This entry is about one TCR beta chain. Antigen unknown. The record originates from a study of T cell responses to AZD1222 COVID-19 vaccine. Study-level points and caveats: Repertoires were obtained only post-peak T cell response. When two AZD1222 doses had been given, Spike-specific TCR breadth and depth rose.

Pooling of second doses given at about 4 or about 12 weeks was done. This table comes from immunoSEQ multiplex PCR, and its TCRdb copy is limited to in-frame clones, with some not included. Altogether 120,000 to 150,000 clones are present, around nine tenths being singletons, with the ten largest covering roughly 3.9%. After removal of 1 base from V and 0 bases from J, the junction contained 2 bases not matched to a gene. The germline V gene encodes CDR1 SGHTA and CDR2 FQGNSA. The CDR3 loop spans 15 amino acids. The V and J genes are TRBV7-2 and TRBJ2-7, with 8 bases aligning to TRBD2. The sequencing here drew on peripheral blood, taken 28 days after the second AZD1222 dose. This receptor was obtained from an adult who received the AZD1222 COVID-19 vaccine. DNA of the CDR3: TGTGCCAGCAGCTTAGGACTAGCGATCTCCTACGAGCAGTACTTC. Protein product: CASSLGLAISYEQYF.